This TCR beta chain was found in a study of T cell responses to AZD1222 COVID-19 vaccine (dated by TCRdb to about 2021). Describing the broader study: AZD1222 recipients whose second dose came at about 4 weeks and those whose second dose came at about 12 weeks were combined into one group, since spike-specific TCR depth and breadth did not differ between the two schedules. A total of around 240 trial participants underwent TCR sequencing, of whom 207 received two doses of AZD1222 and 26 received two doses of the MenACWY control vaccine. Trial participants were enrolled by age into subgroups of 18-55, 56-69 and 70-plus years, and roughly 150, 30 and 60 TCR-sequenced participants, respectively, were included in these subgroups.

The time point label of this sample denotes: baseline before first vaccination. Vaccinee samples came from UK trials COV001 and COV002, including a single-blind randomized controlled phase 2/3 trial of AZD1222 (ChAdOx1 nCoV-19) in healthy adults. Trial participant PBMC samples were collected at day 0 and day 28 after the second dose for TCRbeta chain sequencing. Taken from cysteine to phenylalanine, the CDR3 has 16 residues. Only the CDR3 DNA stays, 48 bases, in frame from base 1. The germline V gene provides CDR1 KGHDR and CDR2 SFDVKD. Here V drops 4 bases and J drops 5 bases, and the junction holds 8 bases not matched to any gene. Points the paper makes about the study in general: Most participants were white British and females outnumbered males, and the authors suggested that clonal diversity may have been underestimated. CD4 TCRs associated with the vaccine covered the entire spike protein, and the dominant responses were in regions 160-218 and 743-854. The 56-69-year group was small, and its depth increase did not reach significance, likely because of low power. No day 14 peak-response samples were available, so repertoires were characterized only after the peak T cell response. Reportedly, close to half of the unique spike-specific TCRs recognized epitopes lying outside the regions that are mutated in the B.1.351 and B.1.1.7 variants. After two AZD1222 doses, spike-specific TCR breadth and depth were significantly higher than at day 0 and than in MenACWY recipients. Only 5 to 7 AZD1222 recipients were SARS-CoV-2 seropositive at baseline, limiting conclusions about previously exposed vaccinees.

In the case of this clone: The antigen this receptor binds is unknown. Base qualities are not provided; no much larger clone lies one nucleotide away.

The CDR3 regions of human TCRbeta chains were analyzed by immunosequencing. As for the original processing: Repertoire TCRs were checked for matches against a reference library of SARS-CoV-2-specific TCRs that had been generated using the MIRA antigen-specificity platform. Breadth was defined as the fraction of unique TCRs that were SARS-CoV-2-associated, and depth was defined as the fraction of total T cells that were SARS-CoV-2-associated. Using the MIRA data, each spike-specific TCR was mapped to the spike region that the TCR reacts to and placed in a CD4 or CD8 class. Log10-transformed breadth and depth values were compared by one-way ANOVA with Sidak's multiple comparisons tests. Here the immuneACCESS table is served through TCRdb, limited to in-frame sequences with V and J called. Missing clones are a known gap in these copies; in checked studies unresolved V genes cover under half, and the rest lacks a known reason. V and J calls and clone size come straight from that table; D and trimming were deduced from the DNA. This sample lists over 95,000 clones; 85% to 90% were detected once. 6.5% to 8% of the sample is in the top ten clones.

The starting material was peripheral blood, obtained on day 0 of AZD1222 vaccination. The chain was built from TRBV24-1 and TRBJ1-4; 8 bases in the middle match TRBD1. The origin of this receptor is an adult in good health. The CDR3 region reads CATSEVQGGPNEKLFF. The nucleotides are TGTGCCACCAGTGAGGTACAGGGGGGCCCGAATGAAAAACTGTTTTTT.